The TCR beta chain under discussion was sequenced for a study of T cell responses to AZD1222 COVID-19 vaccine. Study background: Pooling of second doses given at about 4 or about 12 weeks was done.

Assay used: immunoSEQ multiplex PCR; TCRdb lists only in-frame clones, some missing. The profile covers 150,000 to 200,000 clones, with approximately 91% appearing a single time and 0.99% taken by the ten largest. The sequencing here drew on peripheral blood, taken on day 0 of AZD1222 vaccination. The TCR sequence derives from an adult in good health.

CDR3 residues: CASSSPRVGSGEQYF. The CDR3 DNA is TGTGCCAGCAGTTCCCCCCGGGTGGGAAGTGGCGAGCAGTACTTC. The chain carries TRBV6-5 and TRBJ2-7; D not resolved. Germline assignment: CDR1 MNHEY and CDR2 SVGAGI. The CDR3 extends over 15 amino acids. V lost 4 bases and J 6 bases, leaving 19 bases between the germline ends.